This T cell receptor (beta chain) was recovered during a study of shared clonotypes between healthy human individuals (dated by TCRdb to between 2020 and 2021). General notes on the study: The cohort included a few men and a couple of women between 18 and 49 years of age. Per donor, leukapheresis produced somewhere between about 0.94 and 9 billion PBMCs. For each donor, CD4 naive and CD4 memory were each given three plates, CD8 naive was given two plates, and CD8 memory was given one plate. To increase sequencing depth and limit assay-specific biases, TCR repertoire library preparation and sequencing were carried out by different laboratories using diverse techniques. To estimate repertoire size and how much clonotype sharing occurs between individuals, the study deeply sequenced the blood TCR repertoires of five healthy adults. Broader findings and caveats from the paper: The genetic and exposure-history diversity represented was limited by the small number of donors. Higher generation probabilities were observed for clonotypes shared by all four sorted-subset donors than for non-shared clonotypes. Even with the large sequencing depth, rarefaction of the sorted-subset datasets indicated that sequencing was incomplete. Sampling was restricted to blood, and TCR repertoires in tissues likely differ from the TCR repertoires found in blood. Pairwise subsampling indicated that sequencing depth was expected to affect the degree of clonotype sharing among donors. Roughly 5% of naive CD4, 3.5% of naive CD8, 2.3% of memory CD4, and more than 0.35% of memory CD8 clonotypes were shared across four donors. Naive subsets generally had larger estimated clonotype richness than memory subsets did.

Using the deep immunoSEQ assay, TCR CDR3 regions were amplified from genomic DNA by multiplex PCR. Extracted genomic DNA from each cell subset was distributed evenly across all wells of several immunoSEQ 96-well plates, and each plate was treated as a replicate. For sorted subsets, approximately 190 ng of genomic DNA, equivalent to 25,000 to 35,000 T cell genomes, went into each replicate PCR. Purified libraries were measured with a Qubit 3.0 fluorometer, size-checked on a Bioanalyzer 2100, and measured again with the KAPA Library Quantification kit. Every immunoSEQ 96-well plate was sequenced on a dedicated single-read 150-cycle Illumina NextSeq 550 flow cell. The authors' analysis ran thus. Because the immunoSEQ output included only junctional sequences and no quality scores, the filtering could not be the same as the filtering used for full-length reads. To assign V/J genes and CDR3, sequences were annotated against IMGT germline references using PyIR, a Python wrapper for IgBLAST v1.9. Reads with weak V/J assignments (E-value above 1e-6), missing CDR3, stop codons, out-of-frame junctions, or ambiguous translated residues were removed. V3J clonotypes were defined by identical inferred V gene, J gene, and CDR3 amino acid sequence. The percentage overlap between two repertoires was calculated by dividing the number of shared unique clonotypes by the size of the smaller repertoire. Repertoire richness was assessed with RTK rarefaction, the Chao1 estimator, and Recon v2.1 estimates of unobserved clonotypes. For all TCRbeta clonotypes obtained by the gDNA method from a few donors, generation probabilities were computed with OLGA. TCRdb holds this immuneACCESS table with in-frame rearrangements only. Some clones are missing; in checked studies, unresolved V genes explain under half, and the rest has no known cause. V and J calls and clone size are given by that table; D and trimming were obtained from the DNA. The sample table holds over 850,000 clones, of which 70% to 80% were seen once. The ten largest clones represent 0.4% to 0.55% of the sample.

The CDR3 spans 13 residues, from the cysteine through the phenylalanine. The entry retains the CDR3 DNA only, 39 bases that are in frame from base 1. CDR1 and CDR2 are drawn from the germline V gene: SNHLY, FYNNEI. Germline trimming amounts to 6 bases on V and 11 bases on J, with 11 as the count of junction bases outside the gene matches. Worth noting for this clone: The target of this receptor is not known. The input lacks base qualities; no much larger clone sits a single base away.

The donors were healthy, HIV-negative adults who had no recently reported acute infections or vaccinations. Every donor was a Caucasian adult living in Nashville, Tennessee, USA. CD4+ T cells were enriched through magnetic negative selection, after which naive cells were positively selected on CD45RA and the remaining negative fraction served as the memory subset. Blood was obtained by leukapheresis, after which PBMCs were separated by Ficoll-Histopaque density gradient centrifugation and cryopreserved in liquid nitrogen vapor phase. Analytical flow cytometry was used to check the purity and quantity of every magnetically sorted T cell population. Genomic DNA was isolated from every sorted fraction and measured by UV absorbance on a Nanodrop 2000c.

The clonotype comes from a man between 18 and 35 years old in good health. Some clones in this sample may be carry-over from other donors' samples. Sequencing used memory CD4+ T cells from PBMCs. The cell subset or site label on this specimen signifies: CD45RA-negative fraction. The rearrangement joined TRBV2 to TRBJ1-1; a stretch of 8 junction bases matches TRBD1. The DNA sequence is given as TGTGCCAGCAGCGCTGATGGGACAGGCGACGCTTTCTTT. Protein translation: CASSADGTGDAFF.